This paragraph covers one T cell receptor (beta chain) sequence. The authors' processing: The authors estimated nucleated cell counts from reference gene primer amplification. Generated by immunoSEQ multiplex PCR, the TCRdb table keeps only in-frame clones and is missing some. The V and J calls and clone size are taken from that table; D and trimming were inferred from the DNA. The sample contains 300,000 to 400,000 clones, 88% of which appear only once. This record belongs to a study of blood T cell repertoires in COVID-19. About the research overall: Italy, Spain and the United States were the sources of the convalescent and acute COVID-19 samples.

The CDR3 has 12 residues. Trimming removed 10 bases at V and 7 bases at J, with 13 bases between. A Seattle source enrolled patients during active infection and followed them longitudinally. The chain is built from TRBV12-3 or TRBV12-4 and TRBJ1-4; the D is unclear. The sequence derives from a woman in her twenties or thirties with COVID-19, enrolled during active disease. Sequencing input: peripheral blood. The CDR3 is CATGTVFEKLFF. CDR3 DNA: TGTGCCACCGGAACAGTCTTTGAAAAACTGTTTTTT.